The 32 T cell receptor beta chains in this list originate from one sample, sequenced in a study of CD8 T cells in ankylosing spondylitis. TCRdb reprocessed the 5' RACE reads via MiXCR and lists one record per CDR3 protein. The sample includes just over 300,000 distinct CDR3 sequences, 20% to 25% of them seen just once. The sequencing input was blood, either unsorted or a sorted T cell fraction (not recorded which). These receptors all come from a female donor with ankylosing spondylitis or in good health (not recorded which).

This clonotype was observed at least ten times. V usage is TRBV6-5 and J usage is TRBJ2-7; TRBD2 is a possible D gene (7 bases). This CDR3 comprises 12 residues. CDR1 is MNHEY, CDR2 SVGAGI, per germline. Trimming removed 7 bases at V and 7 bases at J, with 14 bases between. CDR3 loop: CASKGVGGEQYF. Here the CDR3 DNA reads TGTGCCAGCAAGGGGGTGGGAGGGGAGCAGTACTTC.

The J gene is TRBJ2-1, the V gene TRBV7-9, with 7 nucleotides matching TRBD2. After removal of 3 bases from V and 3 bases from J, the junction contained 11 bases not matched to a gene. The germline V gene has CDR1 SEHNR and CDR2 FQNEAQ (reference sequence). The CDR3 length is 17 residues. The DNA of the CDR3 is TGTGCCAGCAGCTTGGGGGGGTTTGGAGGGTACTACAATGAGCAGTTCTTC. It codes for CASSLGGFGGYYNEQFF.

This clonotype is classed as medium-sized. This chain connects TRBV20-1 to TRBJ2-1; D is unclear. In germline, CDR1 is DFQATT, CDR2 SNEGSKA (reference sequence). There are 11 residues in the CDR3. V lost 3 bases, J lost 5 bases, and 5 bases lay in between. CDR3 region: CSASVHNEQFF. CDR3 nucleotides: TGCAGTGCTAGCGTCCACAATGAGCAGTTCTTC.

The chain has TRBV12-3 or TRBV12-4 and TRBJ2-1; D tentatively fits TRBD1 or TRBD2 (5 bases each). The V and J ends lost 4 bases and 0 bases respectively, with 16 bases between them. The CDR3 spans 17 residues. The CDR3 region has the DNA TGTGCCAGCAGTTACCCTGAAGTGGGGACCTCCTACAATGAGCAGTTCTTC. Translation gives CASSYPEVGTSYNEQFF.

This clonotype was seen a few times. The CDR3 sequence is CASSSDRGLVEQFF. The CDR3 coding sequence is TGTGCCAGCAGTTCGGACAGGGGGCTCGTTGAGCAGTTCTTC. The chain joins TRBV7-2 to TRBJ2-1; TRBD1 matches 11 bases. Germline trimming cut 6 bases from V and 9 bases from J; bases unmatched to any gene: 7. Germline lookup yields CDR1 SGHTA and CDR2 FQGNSA. This CDR3 is built from 14 residues.

The chain couples TRBV10-3 to TRBJ1-3; weak D call: TRBD1 (6 bases). The CDR3 consists of 13 residues. V lost 11 bases and J 0 bases, leaving 11 bases between the germline ends. The germline gives CDR1 ENHRY, CDR2 SYGVKD. The CDR3 loop reads CAGGRGSGNTIYF. In DNA form, the CDR3 reads TGTGCCGGCGGCAGGGGCTCTGGAAACACCATATATTTT.

The chain is built from TRBV15 and TRBJ2-3; D unresolved. Germline loops: CDR1 LNHNV, CDR2 YYDKDF (reference sequence). The CDR3 runs 14 residues. V shed 0 bases and J shed 4 bases, with 8 bases lying between them. CDR3 sequence (DNA): TGTGCCACCAGCAGAGATCCCAGGTCAGATACGCAGTATTTT. It encodes CATSRDPRSDTQYF.

In this sample, this clonotype turned up a few times. This chain joins TRBV5-5 and TRBJ2-1, with 9 bases that match TRBD2. V lost 3 bases and J lost 12; bases outside the gene matches: 10. Germline values: CDR1 SGHKS, CDR2 YYEKEE (reference sequence). The CDR3 length is 14 residues. The CDR3 bases are TGTGCCAGCAGCTCGGGGACTAGCCCTGTTGGGCAGTTCTTC. It yields the protein CASSSGTSPVGQFF.

This clonotype was seen more than once but under ten times. The V gene is TRBV6-2 or TRBV6-3, the J gene TRBJ2-6, with D possibly TRBD2 on 5 matching bases. Trimming took off 4 bases at V and 4 bases at J, with 11 bases between the two ends. Germline V CDR1 and CDR2: MNHEY, SVGEGT. This CDR3 spans 15 amino acids. CDR3 in DNA: TGTGCCAGCAGTTTTGGAGGAGTCGGGGCCAACGTCCTGACTTTC. This encodes CASSFGGVGANVLTF.

This clonotype was seen repeatedly, ten times or more. The genes are TRBV3-1 and TRBJ2-3; 9 bases match TRBD2. The length of the CDR3 is 17 residues. The germline V gene has CDR1 LGHDT and CDR2 YNNKEL (reference sequence). V was clipped by 1 base and J by 3 bases; unmatched bases: 8. The CDR3 spells CASSQVRGLAGTDTQYF. The CDR3 DNA is TGTGCCAGCAGCCAAGTCAGGGGACTAGCAGGTACAGATACGCAGTATTTT.

DNA for the CDR3: TGTGCCAGCAGTGGAGGATTGGATACGCAGTATTTT. Amino acids: CASSGGLDTQYF. The rearrangement uses TRBV25-1 and TRBJ2-3; D is ambiguous. Germline V gives CDR1 MGHDK, CDR2 SYGVNS. Trimming took 4 bases from V and 6 from J, leaving 8 bases between them. The CDR3 has 12 residues.

The V call is TRBV10-1, the J call TRBJ2-1; 9 bases fit TRBD1. J lost 3 bases, V lost 10 bases, and 10 bases had no gene match. Germline CDR1 and CDR2: WNHNN and SYGVQD (reference sequence). The CDR3 length is 15 residues. The CDR3 spells CAKRIGQGLYNEQFF. For the CDR3, the DNA is TGCGCCAAAAGGATCGGACAGGGGCTCTACAATGAGCAGTTCTTC.

The CDR3 reads CASSPLRGEQYF. In DNA, the CDR3 is TGTGCCAGCAGTCCCCTCAGGGGCGAGCAGTACTTC. The genes are TRBV27 and TRBJ2-7; maybe TRBD1 (6 bases). This CDR3 is 12 amino acids long. V lost 5 bases, J lost 6 bases, and 11 bases lay in between. Per germline, CDR1 MNHEY and CDR2 SMNVEV (reference sequence).

Only a few counts were recorded for this clonotype. This rearrangement joins TRBV5-1 to TRBJ1-6; D might be TRBD1 (6 bases). Germline V gene data show CDR1 as SGHRS and CDR2 as YFSETQ. Trimming cost V 0 bases and J 7 bases, with 11 bases left between them. The CDR3 spans 15 residues. The CDR3 here is CASSLGNRENSPLHF. CDR3 coding DNA: TGCGCCAGCAGCTTGGGTAACAGGGAGAATTCACCCCTCCACTTT.

This chain links TRBV2 with TRBJ2-1; tentative D call: TRBD2 (5 bases). This CDR3 has 13 amino acids. Trimming pared 3 bases from V and 9 bases from J, leaving 12 bases between. CDR1 and CDR2 (germline): SNHLY, FYNNEI. The DNA of the CDR3 is TGTGCCAGCAGTGACCCGGGAATTGGTGAGCAGTTCTTC. Translated: CASSDPGIGEQFF.

The chain recombines TRBV7-2 with TRBJ1-2; 7 nucleotides align to TRBD1. The CDR3 length is 13 residues. With V trimmed by 5 bases and J by 8 bases, 8 bases remained unmatched. The germline V gene has CDR1 SGHTA and CDR2 FQGNSA. CDR3 sequence: CASSPTGASGYTF. The CDR3 DNA sequence: TGTGCCAGCAGCCCAACAGGGGCGAGCGGCTACACCTTC.

This clonotype was seen many times. This chain connects TRBV28 to TRBJ2-5, with no clear D. This CDR3 spans 12 amino acids. V was cut by 4 bases and J by 2 bases, with 5 bases left in between. The germline V gene encodes CDR1 MDHEN and CDR2 SYDVKM. CDR3 bases: TGTGCCAGCAGTTCCCCGCAAGAGACCCAGTACTTC. Its translation is CASSSPQETQYF.

In this sample, this clonotype turned up a few times. The V and J genes are TRBV5-8 and TRBJ2-3, with 8 bases aligning to TRBD1. Per germline, CDR1 SGHTS and CDR2 YDEGEE. The CDR3 consists of 15 residues. V lost 2 bases to trimming and J lost 2 bases; unmatched junction nucleotides: 4. CDR3 in DNA: TGTGCCAGCAGCTTTCCGGGACAGGTCACAGATACGCAGTATTTT. This translates into CASSFPGQVTDTQYF.

This chain connects TRBV6-1 to TRBJ2-1, with a possible D match to TRBD2 (6 bases). Germline-derived CDR1 and CDR2 are MNHNS and SASEGT. The CDR3 totals 14 residues. CDR3 sequence: CASEGAGRGNEQFF. The CDR3 bases are TGTGCTAGCGAGGGAGCGGGTAGGGGCAATGAGCAGTTCTTC.

Regarding this clonotype: Given a much more abundant clone one base away, this may be a read error. This chain uses TRBV5-1 with TRBJ2-5, with a tentative D call TRBD2 (6 bases). CDR1 is SGHRS and CDR2 is YFSETQ in the germline V gene. The CDR3 spans 15 residues. In nucleotides, the CDR3 is TGCGCCAGCAGCTATGAGGGAGGTTGGCAAGAGACCCTGTACTTC. Its protein is CASSYEGGWQETLYF.

The CDR3 bases are TGTGCCAGCAGCTCACTCGGTCGGAACACTGAAGCTTTCTTT. It codes for CASSSLGRNTEAFF. This chain connects TRBV6-5 to TRBJ1-1, with D unresolved. Per the germline V gene, CDR1 is MNHEY and CDR2 is SVGAGI. Trimming left V 6 bases short and J 1 base short, with 12 bases between. There are 14 residues in the CDR3.

The chain combines TRBV6-2 or TRBV6-3 with TRBJ2-1; 10 bases map to TRBD1. J gave up 7 bases and V 5 bases, and 14 bases lay outside the gene matches. The CDR3 runs 17 residues. Germline V gene data show CDR1 as MNHEY and CDR2 as SVGEGT. CDR3 sequence: CASSNDRGQRLANEQFF. CDR3 coding DNA: TGTGCCAGCAGTAACGACAGGGGGCAACGGCTAGCTAATGAGCAGTTCTTC.

This clonotype was observed many times. The chain uses TRBV20-1 and TRBJ2-1; D is undetermined. The CDR3 has 15 amino acids. From germline, CDR1 is DFQATT and CDR2 SNEGSKA (reference sequence). Trimming shortened V by 7 bases and J by 0 bases, and 16 bases separated the two germline ends. The CDR3 sequence: CSVLIPLPSYNEQFF. The DNA for the CDR3 is TGCAGTGTTCTTATACCCCTCCCCTCCTACAATGAGCAGTTCTTC.

This clonotype has a handful of counts. This chain connects TRBV20-1 to TRBJ2-1, with 10 bases aligning to TRBD2. V dropped 0 bases and J dropped 7; count of bases not matched to a gene: 9. Germline V gene sequence: CDR1 DFQATT, CDR2 SNEGSKA (reference sequence). The CDR3 spans 16 residues. The CDR3, as DNA: TGCAGTGCTAGAGATCTTAGGACTAGCGGCCGAAATGAGCAGTTCTTC. Protein product: CSARDLRTSGRNEQFF.

This clonotype was counted between two and nine times. The genes are TRBV7-2 and TRBJ2-7; 13 nucleotides line up with TRBD2. Looked up from germline, CDR1 is SGHTA and CDR2 is FQGNSA. Germline trimming cut 3 bases from V and 7 bases from J; bases unmatched to any gene: 6. The CDR3 extends over 15 amino acids. The CDR3 spells CASSLGGLAGTEQYF. In DNA form, the CDR3 reads TGTGCCAGCAGCTTGGGGGGACTAGCGGGAACAGAGCAGTACTTC.

In its sample, this clonotype was seen a few times. The chain combines TRBV18 with TRBJ2-1; TRBD2 matches 8 bases. CDR1 is KGHSH, CDR2 LQKENI, per germline. V lost 6 bases and J lost 3; bases outside the gene matches: 13. CDR3 length: 17 amino acids. Here the CDR3 DNA reads TGTGCCAGCTCCGCCAAAGATATACTAGCGGTCTACAATGAGCAGTTCTTC. Its protein is CASSAKDILAVYNEQFF.

The sample holds a few counts of this clonotype. CDR3 in amino acids: CASSAYRETGELFF. DNA of the CDR3: TGTGCCAGCAGTGCGTACAGGGAAACCGGGGAGCTGTTTTTT. The chain links TRBV25-1 to TRBJ2-2; TRBD1 is a possible D gene (6 bases). Germline V gene sequence: CDR1 MGHDK, CDR2 SYGVNS. The CDR3 runs to 14 residues. Trimming stripped 4 bases from V and 5 bases from J, with 11 bases between.

The chain combines TRBV4-3 with TRBJ2-2, with 13 positions matching TRBD2. CDR3 length: 20 residues. V trimming: 3 bases; J trimming: 5 bases; junction bases outside the gene matches: 15. CDR1 and CDR2 from the germline V gene are LGHNA and YSLEER. CDR3 DNA: TGCGCCAGCAGCCACACAAGAGGACTAGCGGGAGCTCGGTGGACCGGGGAGCTGTTTTTT. This codes for CASSHTRGLAGARWTGELFF.

V is TRBV12-3 or TRBV12-4 and J is TRBJ1-2; the D is unclear. Trimming cost V 2 bases and J 8 bases, with 9 bases left between them. This CDR3 region has 12 residues. The CDR3 reads CASSLTQQGYTF. The CDR3 DNA reads TGTGCCAGCAGTTTAACTCAACAGGGCTACACCTTC.

V and J are TRBV7-2 and TRBJ2-3; 7 bases agree with TRBD2. The CDR3 consists of 14 residues. Germline V gene data show CDR1 as SGHTA and CDR2 as FQGNSA. V was pared by 2 bases and J by 7 bases, with 6 bases of the junction left unmatched. As DNA, the CDR3 is TGTGCCAGCAGCTTATTCGCGGGAGACAATACGCAGTATTTT. Protein sequence: CASSLFAGDNTQYF.

This chain uses TRBV10-3 with TRBJ2-1; 9 positions agree with TRBD2. J gave up 4 bases and V 6 bases, and 13 bases lay outside the gene matches. There are 17 residues in the CDR3. Germline CDR1 is ENHRY and CDR2 is SYGVKD. CDR3 sequence reads: CAIRAGGGPSAYNEQFF. CDR3 in DNA: TGTGCCATCAGGGCGGGAGGGGGTCCGAGTGCGTACAATGAGCAGTTCTTC.

As regards this clonotype: This may be a read error: a much more frequent sequence differs by one nucleotide. This chain joins TRBV7-2 and TRBJ2-3; possible D gene TRBD2, 6 bases. Germline V gene sequence: CDR1 SGHTA, CDR2 FQGNSA. V was cut by 5 bases and J by 4 bases, with 13 bases left in between. The CDR3 has 14 residues. The CDR3: CASSPTRVADTQYF. In nucleotides, the CDR3 is TGTGCCAGCAGCCCGACTAGAGTGGCAGATACGCAGTATTTT.